This TCR beta chain derives from a study of T cell responses to AZD1222 COVID-19 vaccine. Overall study results and limits: Repertoires in all cases were sampled only once the peak T cell response had passed.

Note on this clone: The antigen is unknown.

Some clones are missing from TCRdb's copy, which holds only in-frame ones; the method was immunoSEQ multiplex PCR. The sample has tens of thousands of clones, approximately 84% seen once. V was clipped by 5 bases and J by 2 bases, with 3 bases between them. The CDR3 covers 11 residues. The germline gives CDR1 SEHNR, CDR2 FQNEAQ (reference sequence). The receptor comes from an adult in good health. The J gene is TRBJ2-5, the V gene TRBV7-9, with D hard to call. Here the sequenced sample was peripheral blood, taken on day 0 of AZD1222 vaccination. The CDR3 coding sequence is TGTGCCAGCAGCCCGCAAGAGACCCAGTACTTC. Translation gives CASSPQETQYF.